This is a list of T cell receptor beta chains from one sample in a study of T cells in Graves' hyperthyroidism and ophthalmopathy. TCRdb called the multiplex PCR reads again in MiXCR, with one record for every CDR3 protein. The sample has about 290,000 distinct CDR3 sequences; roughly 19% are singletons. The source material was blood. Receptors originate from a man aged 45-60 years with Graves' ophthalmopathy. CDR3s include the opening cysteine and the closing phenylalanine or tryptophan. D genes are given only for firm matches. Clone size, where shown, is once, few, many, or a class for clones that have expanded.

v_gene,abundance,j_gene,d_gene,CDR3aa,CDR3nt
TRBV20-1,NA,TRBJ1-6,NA,CSAIWGNSPLHF,TGCAGTGCCATATGGGGGAATTCACCCCTCCACTTT
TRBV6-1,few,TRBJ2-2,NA,CASRGAGARGTGELFF,TGTGCCAGCAGGGGGGCAGGGGCGCGTGGCACCGGGGAGCTGTTTTTT
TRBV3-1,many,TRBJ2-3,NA,CASSQDPRKGADTQYF,TGTGCCAGCAGCCAAGATCCTCGCAAGGGTGCAGATACGCAGTATTTT
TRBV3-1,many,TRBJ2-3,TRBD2,CASSPRTSGLTDTQYF,TGTGCCAGCAGCCCCCGGACTAGCGGACTCACAGATACGCAGTATTTT
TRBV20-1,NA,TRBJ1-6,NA,CSARDNSYNSPLHF,TGCAGTGCTAGGGACAACTCCTATAATTCACCCCTCCACTTT
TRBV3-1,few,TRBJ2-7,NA,CASSQDISFYEQYF,TGTGCCAGCAGCCAAGACATCTCCTTCTACGAGCAGTACTTC
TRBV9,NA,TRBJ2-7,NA,CASSPRLVLDEQYF,TGTGCCAGCAGCCCTCGACTAGTTCTTGACGAGCAGTACTTC
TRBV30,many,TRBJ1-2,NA,CAWRTWAGDYGYTF,TGTGCCTGGAGGACATGGGCGGGCGACTATGGCTACACCTTC
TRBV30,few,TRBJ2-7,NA,CAWSPWDADSYEQYF,TGTGCCTGGAGTCCCTGGGACGCCGACTCCTACGAGCAGTACTTC
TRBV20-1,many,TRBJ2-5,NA,CSARGFGVETQYF,TGCAGTGCTAGGGGGTTTGGGGTGGAGACCCAGTACTTC
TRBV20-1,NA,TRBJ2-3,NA,CSASAEGADTQYF,TGCAGTGCTAGCGCGGAGGGGGCAGATACGCAGTATTTT
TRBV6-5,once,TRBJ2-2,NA,CASSYSNWVGELFF,TGTGCCAGCAGTTACTCGAATTGGGTGGGGGAGCTGTTTTTT
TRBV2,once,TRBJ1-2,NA,CASSETGGGANYDYTF,TGTGCCAGCAGTGAAACAGGAGGGGGAGCTAACTATGACTACACCTTC
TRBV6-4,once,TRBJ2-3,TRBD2,CASSISGRYTDTQYF,TGTGCCAGCAGCATCAGCGGGAGGTACACAGATACGCAGTATTTT
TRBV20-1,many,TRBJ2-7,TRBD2,CSARGTSGHYEQYF,TGCAGTGCTAGAGGGACTAGCGGGCACTACGAGCAGTACTTC
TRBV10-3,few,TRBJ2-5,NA,CAISGNQETQYF,TGTGCCATCAGTGGGAACCAAGAGACCCAGTACTTC
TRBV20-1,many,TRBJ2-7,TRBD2,CRAGLADSYEQYF,TGCAGAGCCGGACTAGCGGATTCCTACGAGCAGTACTTC
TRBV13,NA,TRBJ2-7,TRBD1,CASSLGTGAQYEQYF,TGTGCCAGCAGCCTCGGGACAGGGGCGCAATACGAGCAGTACTTC
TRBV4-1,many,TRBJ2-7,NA,CASSPQYSYEQYF,TGCGCCAGCAGCCCTCAATACTCCTACGAGCAGTACTTC
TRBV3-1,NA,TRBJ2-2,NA,CASSPQSGELFF,TGTGCCAGCAGCCCCCAGTCCGGGGAGCTGTTTTTT
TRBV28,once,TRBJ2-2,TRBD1,CASSPTGGSTGELFF,TGTGCCAGCAGTCCGACAGGGGGGAGCACCGGGGAGCTGTTTTTT
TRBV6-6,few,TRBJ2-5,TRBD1,CASSYPGTGVETQYF,TGTGCCAGCAGTTACCCCGGGACAGGGGTTGAGACCCAGTACTTC
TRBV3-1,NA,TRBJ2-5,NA,CASSQPGTRQETQYF,TGTGCCAGCAGCCAACCCGGGACAAGGCAAGAGACCCAGTACTTC
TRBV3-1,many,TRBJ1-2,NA,CASSQDRIGYTF,TGTGCCAGCAGCCAAGATCGGATCGGCTACACCTTC
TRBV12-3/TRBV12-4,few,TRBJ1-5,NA,CASSLAGRDNQPQHF,TGTGCCAGCAGTTTAGCGGGGAGGGATAATCAGCCCCAGCATTTT
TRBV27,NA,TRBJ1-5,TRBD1,CASSGQGKFSNQPQHF,TGTGCCAGCTCTGGACAGGGAAAATTTAGCAATCAGCCCCAGCATTTT
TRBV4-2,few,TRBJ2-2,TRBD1,CASSQGQGSATGELFF,TGTGCCAGCAGCCAAGGACAGGGATCGGCGACCGGGGAGCTGTTTTTT
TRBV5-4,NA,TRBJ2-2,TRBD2,CASSLEGLAGRNTGELFF,TGTGCCAGCAGCTTGGAAGGACTAGCGGGTCGGAACACCGGGGAGCTGTTTTTT
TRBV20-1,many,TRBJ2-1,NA,CSAAGTENNEQFF,TGCAGTGCTGCCGGGACGGAGAACAATGAGCAGTTCTTC
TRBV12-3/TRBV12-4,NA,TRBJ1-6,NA,CASSLGPRGNSPLHF,TGTGCCAGCAGTTTAGGGCCCCGGGGGAATTCACCCCTCCACTTT
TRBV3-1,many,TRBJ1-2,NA,CASSQEWLTRTF,TGTGCCAGCAGCCAAGAATGGCTTACGCGCACCTTC
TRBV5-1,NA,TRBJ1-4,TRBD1,CASSTDRGSGEKLFF,TGCGCCAGCAGCACAGACAGGGGATCTGGGGAAAAACTGTTTTTT
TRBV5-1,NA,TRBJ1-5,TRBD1,CASSPVTGGSQPQHF,TGCGCCAGCAGCCCGGTGACAGGGGGTAGTCAGCCCCAGCATTTT
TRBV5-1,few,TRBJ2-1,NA,CASSLAPFGSYNEQFF,TGCGCCAGCAGCTTGGCCCCCTTTGGTTCCTACAATGAGCAGTTCTTC
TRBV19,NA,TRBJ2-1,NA,CASSPRRTQGDEQFF,TGTGCCAGTAGTCCTAGAAGGACCCAAGGCGATGAGCAGTTCTTC
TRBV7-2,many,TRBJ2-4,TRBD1,CASSFSGTGFLAKNIQYF,TGTGCCAGCAGCTTCTCCGGGACAGGGTTTTTAGCCAAAAACATTCAGTACTTC
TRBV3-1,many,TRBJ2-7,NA,CASSRGKGEQYF,TGTGCCAGCAGCCGGGGGAAGGGGGAGCAGTACTTC
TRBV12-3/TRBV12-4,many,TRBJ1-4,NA,CASSPLDVPEKLFF,TGTGCCAGCAGTCCCTTGGACGTGCCCGAAAAACTGTTTTTT
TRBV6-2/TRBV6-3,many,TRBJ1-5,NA,CASSYSKSGGSNQPQHF,TGTGCCAGCAGTTACTCGAAATCGGGGGGGAGCAATCAGCCCCAGCATTTT
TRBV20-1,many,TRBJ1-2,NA,CSALPPNYGYTF,TGCAGTGCGCTGCCACCCAACTATGGCTACACCTTC
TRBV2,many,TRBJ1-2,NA,CAINIGRADGYTF,TGTGCCATAAATATCGGCAGGGCTGATGGCTACACCTTC
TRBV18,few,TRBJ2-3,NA,CASSPKAYLTGQYF,TGTGCCAGCTCACCAAAGGCCTATTTGACTGGGCAGTATTTT
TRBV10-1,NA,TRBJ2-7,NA,CASSERDKVYEQYF,TGCGCCAGCAGTGAAAGGGACAAGGTATACGAGCAGTACTTC
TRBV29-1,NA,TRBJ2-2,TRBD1,CSVVGQGGNTGELFF,TGCAGCGTCGTCGGACAGGGGGGGAACACCGGGGAGCTGTTTTTT
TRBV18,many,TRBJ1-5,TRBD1,CASSYDRASNQPQHF,TGTGCCAGCTCATACGACAGGGCCAGCAATCAGCCCCAGCATTTT
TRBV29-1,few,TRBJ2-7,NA,CSVGSFGDKSYEQYF,TGCAGCGTTGGATCTTTTGGGGACAAATCCTACGAGCAGTACTTC
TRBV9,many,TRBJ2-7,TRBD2,CASSVDGSGIGEQYF,TGTGCCAGCAGCGTAGATGGTAGCGGGATTGGCGAGCAGTACTTC
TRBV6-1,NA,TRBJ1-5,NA,CASSEPGSTIYSNQPQHF,TGTGCCAGCAGTGAACCAGGGAGCACAATTTATAGCAATCAGCCCCAGCATTTT
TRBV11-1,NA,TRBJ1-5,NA,CASSLVPSTHEQYFGPGNQPQHF,NA
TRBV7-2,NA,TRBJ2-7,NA,CASSTVEAYEQYF,TGTGCCAGCAGCACGGTCGAGGCCTACGAGCAGTACTTC
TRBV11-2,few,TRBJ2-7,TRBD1,CASSEGGTGLHEQYF,TGTGCCAGCAGTGAAGGGGGGACAGGTCTGCACGAGCAGTACTTC
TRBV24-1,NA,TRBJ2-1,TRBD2,CATSDPSGRSYNEQFF,TGTGCCACCAGCGATCCCAGCGGGAGATCCTACAATGAGCAGTTCTTC
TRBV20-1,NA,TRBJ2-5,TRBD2,CSAHPTGGQETQYF,TGCAGTGCTCATCCCACGGGAGGGCAAGAGACCCAGTACTTC
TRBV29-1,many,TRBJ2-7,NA,CSVGNAYEQYF,TGCAGCGTGGGTAACGCCTACGAGCAGTACTTC
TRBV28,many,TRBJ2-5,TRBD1,CASSLDPFRDRGPGETQYF,TGTGCCAGCAGTTTGGACCCCTTCCGGGACAGGGGGCCTGGAGAGACCCAGTACTTC